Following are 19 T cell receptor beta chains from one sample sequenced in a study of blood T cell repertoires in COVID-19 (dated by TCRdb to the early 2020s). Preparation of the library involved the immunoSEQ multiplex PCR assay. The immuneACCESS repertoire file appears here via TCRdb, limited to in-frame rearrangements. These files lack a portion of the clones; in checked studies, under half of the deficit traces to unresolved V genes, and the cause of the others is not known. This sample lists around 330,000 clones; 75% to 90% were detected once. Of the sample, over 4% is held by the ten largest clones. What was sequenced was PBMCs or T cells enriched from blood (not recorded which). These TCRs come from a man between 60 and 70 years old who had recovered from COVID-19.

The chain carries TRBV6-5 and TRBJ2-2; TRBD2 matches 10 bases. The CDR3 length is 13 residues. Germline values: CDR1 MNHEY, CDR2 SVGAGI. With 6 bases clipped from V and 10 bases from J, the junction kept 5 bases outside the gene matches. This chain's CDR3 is CASRGLAVVELFF. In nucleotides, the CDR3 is TGTGCCAGCAGAGGACTAGCGGTCGTGGAGCTGTTTTTT.

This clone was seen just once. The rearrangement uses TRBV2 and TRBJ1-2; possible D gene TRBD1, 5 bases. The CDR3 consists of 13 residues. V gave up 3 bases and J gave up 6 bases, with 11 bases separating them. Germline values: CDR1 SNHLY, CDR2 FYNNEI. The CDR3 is CASSEDKRDGYTF. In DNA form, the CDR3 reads TGTGCCAGCAGTGAGGACAAGCGTGATGGCTACACCTTC.

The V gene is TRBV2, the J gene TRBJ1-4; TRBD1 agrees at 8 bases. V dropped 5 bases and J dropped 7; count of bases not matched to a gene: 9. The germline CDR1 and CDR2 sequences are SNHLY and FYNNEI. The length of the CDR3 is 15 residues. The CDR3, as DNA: TGTGCCAGCAGTCGGCAGGGGGCAAGTGGTGAAAAACTGTTTTTT. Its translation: CASSRQGASGEKLFF.

CDR3 residues: CASSPRDRAPYNEQFF. The DNA for the CDR3 is TGTGCCAGCAGCCCCCGGGACAGGGCCCCCTACAATGAGCAGTTCTTC. The chain joins TRBV7-3 to TRBJ2-1; 9 bases are a match to TRBD1. The V segment lost 5 bases and the J segment 2 bases; nucleotides outside the gene matches: 7. The CDR3 is 16 residues long. CDR1 is SGHTA, CDR2 FQGTGA, per germline.

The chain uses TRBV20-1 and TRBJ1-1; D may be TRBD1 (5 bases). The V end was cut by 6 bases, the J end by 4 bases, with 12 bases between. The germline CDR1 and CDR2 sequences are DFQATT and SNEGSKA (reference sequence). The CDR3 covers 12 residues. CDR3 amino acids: CSASSGSTEAFF. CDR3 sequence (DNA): TGCAGTGCAAGTTCAGGGTCCACTGAAGCTTTCTTT.

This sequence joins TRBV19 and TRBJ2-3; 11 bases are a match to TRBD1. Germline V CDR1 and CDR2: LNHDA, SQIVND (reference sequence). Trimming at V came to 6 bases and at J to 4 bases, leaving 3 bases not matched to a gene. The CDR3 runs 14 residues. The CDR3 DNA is TGTGCCAGTAGGGACAGGGGGCGATCAGATACGCAGTATTTT. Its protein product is CASRDRGRSDTQYF.

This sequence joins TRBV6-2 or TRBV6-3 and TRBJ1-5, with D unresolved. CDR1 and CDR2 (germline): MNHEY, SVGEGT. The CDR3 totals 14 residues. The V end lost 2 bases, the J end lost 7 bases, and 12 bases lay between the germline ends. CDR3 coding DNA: TGTGCCAGCAGTTACCTTAGGTCCGGGCAGCCCCAGCATTTT. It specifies CASSYLRSGQPQHF.

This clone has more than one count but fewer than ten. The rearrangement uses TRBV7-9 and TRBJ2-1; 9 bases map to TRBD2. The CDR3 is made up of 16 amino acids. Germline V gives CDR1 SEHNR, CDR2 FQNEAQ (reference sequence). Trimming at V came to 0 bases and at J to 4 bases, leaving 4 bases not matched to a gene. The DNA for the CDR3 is TGTGCCAGCAGCTTAGCCGGGACTAGCCCTTACAATGAGCAGTTCTTC. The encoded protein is CASSLAGTSPYNEQFF.

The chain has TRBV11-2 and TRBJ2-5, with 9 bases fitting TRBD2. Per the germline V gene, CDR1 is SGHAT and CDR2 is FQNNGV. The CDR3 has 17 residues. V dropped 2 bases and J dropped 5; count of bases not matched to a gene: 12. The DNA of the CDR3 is TGTGCCAGCAGCTTATTCAGTCTAGCGGGAAGAACGGAGACCCAGTACTTC. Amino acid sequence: CASSLFSLAGRTETQYF.

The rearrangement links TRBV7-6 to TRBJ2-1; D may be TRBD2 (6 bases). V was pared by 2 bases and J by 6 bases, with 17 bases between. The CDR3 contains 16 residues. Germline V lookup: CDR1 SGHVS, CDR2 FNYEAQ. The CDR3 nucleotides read TGTGCCAGCAGCTTAATGGGCGGGAAAGCGCTCAATGAGCAGTTCTTC. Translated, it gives CASSLMGGKALNEQFF.

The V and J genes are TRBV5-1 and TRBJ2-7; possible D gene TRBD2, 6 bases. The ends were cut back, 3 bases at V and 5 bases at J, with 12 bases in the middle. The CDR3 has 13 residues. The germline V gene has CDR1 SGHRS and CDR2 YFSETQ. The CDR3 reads CASSSGLGNEQYF. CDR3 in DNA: TGCGCCAGCAGCTCGGGACTGGGGAACGAGCAGTACTTC.

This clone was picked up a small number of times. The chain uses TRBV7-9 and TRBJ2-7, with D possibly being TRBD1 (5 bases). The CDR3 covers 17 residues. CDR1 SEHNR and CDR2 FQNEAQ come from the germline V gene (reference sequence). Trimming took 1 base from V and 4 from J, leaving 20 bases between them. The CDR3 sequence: CASSLVYGPGASYEQYF. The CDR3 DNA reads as TGTGCCAGCAGCTTAGTGTACGGGCCTGGGGCCTCATACGAGCAGTACTTC.

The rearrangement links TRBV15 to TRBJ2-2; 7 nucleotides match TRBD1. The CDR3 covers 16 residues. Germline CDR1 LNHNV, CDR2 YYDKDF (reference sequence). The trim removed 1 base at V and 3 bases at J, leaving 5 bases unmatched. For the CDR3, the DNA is TGTGCCACCAGCAGAGCTCAGGGGGTCTACACCGGGGAGCTGTTTTTT. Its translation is CATSRAQGVYTGELFF.

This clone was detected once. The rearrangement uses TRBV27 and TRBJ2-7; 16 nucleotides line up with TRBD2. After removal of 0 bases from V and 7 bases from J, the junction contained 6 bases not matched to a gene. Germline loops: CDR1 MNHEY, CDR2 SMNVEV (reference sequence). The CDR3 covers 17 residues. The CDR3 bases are TGTGCCAGCAGTTTATCGGGGACTAGCGGGAGGGCCGGGGAGCAGTACTTC. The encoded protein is CASSLSGTSGRAGEQYF.

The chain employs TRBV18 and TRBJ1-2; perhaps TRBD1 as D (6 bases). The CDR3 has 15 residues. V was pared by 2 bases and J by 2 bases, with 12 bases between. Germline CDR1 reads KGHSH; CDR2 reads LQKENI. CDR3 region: CASSPARQVNYGYTF. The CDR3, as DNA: TGTGCCAGCTCACCAGCCAGACAGGTCAACTATGGCTACACCTTC.

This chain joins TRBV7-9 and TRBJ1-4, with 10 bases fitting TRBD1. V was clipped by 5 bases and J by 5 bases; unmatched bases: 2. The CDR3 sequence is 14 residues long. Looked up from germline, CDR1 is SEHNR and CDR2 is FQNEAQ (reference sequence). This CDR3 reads CASSETGGNEKLFF. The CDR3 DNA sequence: TGTGCCAGCAGCGAGACAGGGGGCAATGAAAAACTGTTTTTT. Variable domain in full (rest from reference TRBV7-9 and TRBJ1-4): DTGVSQNPRHKITKRGQNVTFRCDPISEHNRLYWYRQTLGQGPEFLTYFQNEAQLEKSRLLSDRFSAERPKGSFSTLEIQRTEQGDSAMYLCASSETGGNEKLFFGSGTQLSVL.

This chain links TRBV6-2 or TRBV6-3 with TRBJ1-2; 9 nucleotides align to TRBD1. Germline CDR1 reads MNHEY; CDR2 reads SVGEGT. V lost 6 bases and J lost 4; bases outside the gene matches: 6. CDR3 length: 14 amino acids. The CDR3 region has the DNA TGTGCCAGCAGCCTTGGACAGGGGCCCTATGGCTACACCTTC. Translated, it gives CASSLGQGPYGYTF.

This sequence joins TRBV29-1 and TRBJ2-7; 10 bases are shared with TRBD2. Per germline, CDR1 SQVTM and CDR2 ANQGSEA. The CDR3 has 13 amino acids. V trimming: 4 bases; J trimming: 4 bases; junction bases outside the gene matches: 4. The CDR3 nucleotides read TGCAGCGTTGTACGGACTAGCGGATACGAGCAGTACTTC. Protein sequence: CSVVRTSGYEQYF.

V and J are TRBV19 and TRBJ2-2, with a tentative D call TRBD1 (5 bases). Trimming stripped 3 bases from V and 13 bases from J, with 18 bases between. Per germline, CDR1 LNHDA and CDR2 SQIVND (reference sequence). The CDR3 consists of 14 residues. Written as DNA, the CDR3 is TGTGCCAGTAGTATTACAGGAATAATGGGCGGGCTGTTTTTT. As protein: CASSITGIMGGLFF. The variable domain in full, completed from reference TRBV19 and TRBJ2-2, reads DGGITQSPKYLFRKEGQNVTLSCEQNLNHDAMYWYRQDPGQGLRLIYYSQIVNDFQKGDIAEGYSVSREKKESFPLTVTSAQKNPTAFYLCASSITGIMGGLFFGEGSRLTVL.